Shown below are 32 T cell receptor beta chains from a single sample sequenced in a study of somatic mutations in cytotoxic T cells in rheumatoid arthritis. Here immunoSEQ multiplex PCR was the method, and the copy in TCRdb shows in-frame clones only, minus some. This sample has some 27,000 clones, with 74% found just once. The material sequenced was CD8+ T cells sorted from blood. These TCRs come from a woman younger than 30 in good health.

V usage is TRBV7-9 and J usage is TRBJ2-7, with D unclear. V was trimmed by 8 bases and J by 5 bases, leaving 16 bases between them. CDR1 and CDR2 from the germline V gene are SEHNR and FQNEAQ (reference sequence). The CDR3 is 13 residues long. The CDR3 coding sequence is TGTGCCAGCGTAGCAAACGGGCTTAACGAGCAGTACTTC. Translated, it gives CASVANGLNEQYF.

The CDR3 sequence: CASSLSGNKGGLGTEAFF. The CDR3 bases are TGTGCCAGCAGTTTATCCGGCAATAAAGGAGGCTTGGGAACTGAAGCTTTCTTT. The rearrangement links TRBV27 to TRBJ1-1; no firm D call. The length of the CDR3 is 18 residues. Between the trimmed V and J ends, which lost 0 bases and 5 bases, there was a span of 22 bases. Germline loops: CDR1 MNHEY, CDR2 SMNVEV (reference sequence).

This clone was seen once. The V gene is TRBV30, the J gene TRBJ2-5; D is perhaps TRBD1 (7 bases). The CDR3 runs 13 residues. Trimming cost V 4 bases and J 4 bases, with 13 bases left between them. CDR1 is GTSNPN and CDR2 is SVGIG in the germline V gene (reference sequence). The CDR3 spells CAWTGGSGETQYF. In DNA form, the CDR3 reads TGTGCCTGGACAGGGGGTAGCGGAGAGACCCAGTACTTC.

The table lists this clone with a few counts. Written as DNA, the CDR3 is TGCGCCAGCAGCCCCGGGGGGGGAACCTCTGAAGCTTTCTTT. Translating it yields CASSPGGGTSEAFF. The chain has TRBV10-2 and TRBJ1-1, with D possibly being TRBD1 (5 bases). The germline CDR1 and CDR2 sequences are WSHSY and SAAADI. The V end was cut by 6 bases, the J end by 6 bases, with 17 bases between. The CDR3 covers 14 residues.

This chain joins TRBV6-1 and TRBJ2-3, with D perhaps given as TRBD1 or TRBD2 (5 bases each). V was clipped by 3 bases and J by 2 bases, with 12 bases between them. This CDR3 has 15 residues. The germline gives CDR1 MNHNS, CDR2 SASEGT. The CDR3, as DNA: TGTGCCAGCAGTGAGCTCAGAGGGGTCACAGATACGCAGTATTTT. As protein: CASSELRGVTDTQYF.

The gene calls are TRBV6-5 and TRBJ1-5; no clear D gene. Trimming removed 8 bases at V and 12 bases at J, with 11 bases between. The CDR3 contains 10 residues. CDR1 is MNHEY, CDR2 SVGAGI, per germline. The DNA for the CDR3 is TGTGCCAGCGGAGAGGTAGGCCAGCATTTT. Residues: CASGEVGQHF.

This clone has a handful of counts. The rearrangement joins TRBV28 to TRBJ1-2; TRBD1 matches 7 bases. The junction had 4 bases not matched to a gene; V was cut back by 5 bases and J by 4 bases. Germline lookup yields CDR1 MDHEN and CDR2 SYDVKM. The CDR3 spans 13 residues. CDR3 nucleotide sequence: TGTGCCAGCAGTCCACAGGGGCCCTATGGCTACACCTTC. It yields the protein CASSPQGPYGYTF.

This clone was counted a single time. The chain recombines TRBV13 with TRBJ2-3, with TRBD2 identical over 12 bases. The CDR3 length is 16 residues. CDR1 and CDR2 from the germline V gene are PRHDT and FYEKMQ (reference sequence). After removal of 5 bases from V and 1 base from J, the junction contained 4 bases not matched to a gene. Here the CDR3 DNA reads TGTGCCAGCAGCACCCGACTAGCGGGGGGCACAGATACGCAGTATTTT. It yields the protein CASSTRLAGGTDTQYF.

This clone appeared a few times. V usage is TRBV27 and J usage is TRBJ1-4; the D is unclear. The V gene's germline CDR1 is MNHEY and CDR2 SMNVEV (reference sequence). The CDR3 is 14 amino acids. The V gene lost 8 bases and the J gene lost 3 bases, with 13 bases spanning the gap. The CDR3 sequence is CASSPLLPNEKLFF. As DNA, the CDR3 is TGTGCCAGCTCCCCACTGCTTCCTAATGAAAAACTGTTTTTT.

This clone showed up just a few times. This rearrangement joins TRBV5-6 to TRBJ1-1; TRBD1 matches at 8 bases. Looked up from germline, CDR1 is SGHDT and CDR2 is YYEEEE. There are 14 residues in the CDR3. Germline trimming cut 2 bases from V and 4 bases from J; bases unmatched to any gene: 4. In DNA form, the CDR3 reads TGTGCCAGCAGCTTAGGACAGGGAGCCACTGAAGCTTTCTTT. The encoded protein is CASSLGQGATEAFF.

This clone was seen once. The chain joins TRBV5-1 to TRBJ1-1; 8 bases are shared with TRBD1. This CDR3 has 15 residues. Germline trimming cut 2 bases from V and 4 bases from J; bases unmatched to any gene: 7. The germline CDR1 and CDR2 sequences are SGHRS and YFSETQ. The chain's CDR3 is CASSFTGGEGTEAFF. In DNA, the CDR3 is TGCGCCAGCAGCTTCACAGGGGGAGAGGGCACTGAAGCTTTCTTT.

The CDR3 region is CASSPRMSESPLHF. The CDR3 coding sequence is TGTGCCAGCTCACCCCGGATGTCAGAATCACCCCTCCACTTT. V usage is TRBV18 and J usage is TRBJ1-6; D is undetermined. CDR1 and CDR2 (germline): KGHSH, LQKENI. The length of the CDR3 is 14 residues. V was shortened by 3 bases and J by 10 bases, with 13 bases between the two germline ends. Full variable domain (missing parts from reference TRBV18 and TRBJ1-6): NAGVMQNPRHLVRRRGQEARLRCSPMKGHSHVYWYRQLPEEGLKFMVYLQKENIIDESGMPKERFSAEFPKEGPSILRIQQVVRGDSAAYFCASSPRMSESPLHFGNGTRLTVT.

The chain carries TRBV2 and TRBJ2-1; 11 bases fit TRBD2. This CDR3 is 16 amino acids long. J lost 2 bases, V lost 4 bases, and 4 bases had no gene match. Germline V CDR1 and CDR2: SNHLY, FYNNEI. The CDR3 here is CASSAGLAVTYNEQFF. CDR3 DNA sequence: TGTGCCAGCAGTGCGGGACTAGCGGTGACCTACAATGAGCAGTTCTTC.

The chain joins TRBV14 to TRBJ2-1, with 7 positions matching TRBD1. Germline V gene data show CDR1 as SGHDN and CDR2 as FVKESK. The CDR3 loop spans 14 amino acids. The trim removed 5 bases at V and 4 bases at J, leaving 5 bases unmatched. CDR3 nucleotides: TGTGCCAGCAGCGCCCAACAGGGGTACAATGAGCAGTTCTTC. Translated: CASSAQQGYNEQFF.

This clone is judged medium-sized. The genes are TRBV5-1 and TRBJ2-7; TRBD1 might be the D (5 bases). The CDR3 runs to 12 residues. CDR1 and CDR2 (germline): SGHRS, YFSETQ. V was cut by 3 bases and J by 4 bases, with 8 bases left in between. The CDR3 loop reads CASSSSGYEQYF. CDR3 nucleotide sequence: TGCGCCAGCAGCTCGTCAGGGTACGAGCAGTACTTC.

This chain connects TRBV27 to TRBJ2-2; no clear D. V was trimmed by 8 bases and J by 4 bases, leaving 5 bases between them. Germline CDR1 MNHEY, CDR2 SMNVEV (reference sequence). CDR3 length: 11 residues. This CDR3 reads CASGRTGELFF. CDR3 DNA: TGTGCCAGCGGTCGCACCGGGGAGCTGTTTTTT.

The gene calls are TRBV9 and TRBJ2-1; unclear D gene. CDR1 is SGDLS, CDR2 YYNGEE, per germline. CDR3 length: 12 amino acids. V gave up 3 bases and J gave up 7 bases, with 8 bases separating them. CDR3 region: CASSERPNEQFF. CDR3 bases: TGTGCCAGCAGCGAGAGACCTAATGAGCAGTTCTTC.

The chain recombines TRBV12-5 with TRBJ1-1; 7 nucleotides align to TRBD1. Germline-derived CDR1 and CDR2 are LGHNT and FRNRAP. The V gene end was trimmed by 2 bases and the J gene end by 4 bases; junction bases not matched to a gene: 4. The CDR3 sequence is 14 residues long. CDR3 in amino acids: CASGLLTGSTEAFF. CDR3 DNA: TGTGCTAGTGGTTTGTTGACAGGGAGCACTGAAGCTTTCTTT. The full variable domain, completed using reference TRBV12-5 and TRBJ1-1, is DARVTQTPRHKVTEMGQEVTMRCQPILGHNTVFWYRQTMMQGLELLAYFRNRAPLDDSGMPKDRFSAEMPDATLATLKIQPSEPRDSAVYFCASGLLTGSTEAFFGQGTRLTVV.

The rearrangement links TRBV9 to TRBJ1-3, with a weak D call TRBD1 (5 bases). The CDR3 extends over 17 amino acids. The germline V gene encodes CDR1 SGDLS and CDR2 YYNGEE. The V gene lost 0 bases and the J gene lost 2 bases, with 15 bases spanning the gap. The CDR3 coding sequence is TGTGCCAGCAGCGTAGGGGGGGGATCCCAACCTGGAAACACCATATATTTT. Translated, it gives CASSVGGGSQPGNTIYF.

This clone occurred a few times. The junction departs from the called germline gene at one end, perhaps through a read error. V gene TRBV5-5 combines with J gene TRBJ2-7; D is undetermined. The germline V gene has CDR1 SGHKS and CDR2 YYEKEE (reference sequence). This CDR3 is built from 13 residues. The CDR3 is CASSLIPSNEQYF. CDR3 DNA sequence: TGTGCCAGCAGCTTGATACCCTCCAACGAGCAGTACTTC.

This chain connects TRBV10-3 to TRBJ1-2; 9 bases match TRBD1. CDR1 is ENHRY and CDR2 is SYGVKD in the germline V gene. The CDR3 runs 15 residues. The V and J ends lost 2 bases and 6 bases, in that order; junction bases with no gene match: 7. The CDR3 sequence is CAISEASGQGNGYTF. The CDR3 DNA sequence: TGTGCCATCAGTGAGGCATCGGGACAGGGTAATGGCTACACCTTC.

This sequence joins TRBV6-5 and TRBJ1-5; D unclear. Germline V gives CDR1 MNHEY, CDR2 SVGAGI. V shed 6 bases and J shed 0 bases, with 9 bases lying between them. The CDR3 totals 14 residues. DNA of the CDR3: TGTGCCAGCAGGGAACAGAATAGCAATCAGCCCCAGCATTTT. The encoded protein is CASREQNSNQPQHF.

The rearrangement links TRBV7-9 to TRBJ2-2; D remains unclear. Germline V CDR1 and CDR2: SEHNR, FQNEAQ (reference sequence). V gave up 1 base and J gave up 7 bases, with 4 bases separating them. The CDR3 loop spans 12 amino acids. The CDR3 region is CASSLGYGELFF. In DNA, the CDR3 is TGTGCCAGCAGCTTAGGCTACGGGGAGCTGTTTTTT.

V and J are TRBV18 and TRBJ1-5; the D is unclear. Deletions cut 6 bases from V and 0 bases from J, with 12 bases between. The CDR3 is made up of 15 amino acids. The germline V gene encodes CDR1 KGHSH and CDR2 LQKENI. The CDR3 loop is CASSRTETSNQPQHF. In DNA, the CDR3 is TGTGCCAGCTCCAGGACCGAAACTAGCAATCAGCCCCAGCATTTT.

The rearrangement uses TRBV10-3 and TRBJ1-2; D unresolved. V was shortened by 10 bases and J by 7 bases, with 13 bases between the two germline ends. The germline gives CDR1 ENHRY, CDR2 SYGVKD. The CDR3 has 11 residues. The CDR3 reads CANFGQSGYTF. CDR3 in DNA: TGTGCCAACTTTGGCCAGAGTGGCTACACCTTC.

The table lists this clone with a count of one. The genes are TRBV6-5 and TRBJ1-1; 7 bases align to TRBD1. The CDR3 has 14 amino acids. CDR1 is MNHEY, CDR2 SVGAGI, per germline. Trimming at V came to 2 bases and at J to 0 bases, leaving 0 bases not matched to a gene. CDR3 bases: TGTGCCAGCAGTTACACAGGGGTGAACACTGAAGCTTTCTTT. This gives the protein CASSYTGVNTEAFF.

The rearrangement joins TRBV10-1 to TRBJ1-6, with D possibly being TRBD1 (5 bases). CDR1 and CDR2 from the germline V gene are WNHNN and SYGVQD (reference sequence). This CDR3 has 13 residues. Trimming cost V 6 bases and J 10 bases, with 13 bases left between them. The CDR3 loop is CASRGRARSPLHF. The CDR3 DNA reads TGCGCCAGCAGGGGCAGGGCTAGATCACCCCTCCACTTT.

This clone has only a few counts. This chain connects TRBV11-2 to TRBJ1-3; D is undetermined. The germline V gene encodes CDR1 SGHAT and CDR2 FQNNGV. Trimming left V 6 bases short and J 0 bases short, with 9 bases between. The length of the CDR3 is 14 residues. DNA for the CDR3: TGTGCCAGCAGTAAGGGAGGCTCTGGAAACACCATATATTTT. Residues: CASSKGGSGNTIYF.

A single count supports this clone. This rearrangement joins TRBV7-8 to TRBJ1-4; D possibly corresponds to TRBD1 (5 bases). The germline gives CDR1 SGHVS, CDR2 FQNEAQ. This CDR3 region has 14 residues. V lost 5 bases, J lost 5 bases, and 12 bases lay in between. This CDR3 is CASSQSGGNEKLFF. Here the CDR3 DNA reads TGTGCCAGCAGCCAGTCGGGGGGAAATGAAAAACTGTTTTTT.

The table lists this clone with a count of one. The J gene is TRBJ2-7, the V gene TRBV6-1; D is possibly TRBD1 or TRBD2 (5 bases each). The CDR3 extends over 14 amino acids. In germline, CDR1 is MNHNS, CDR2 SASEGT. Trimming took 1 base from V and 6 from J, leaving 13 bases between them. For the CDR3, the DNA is TGTGCCAGCAGTGAAGACCGGGGCCATGTCGAGCAGTACGTC. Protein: CASSEDRGHVEQYV.

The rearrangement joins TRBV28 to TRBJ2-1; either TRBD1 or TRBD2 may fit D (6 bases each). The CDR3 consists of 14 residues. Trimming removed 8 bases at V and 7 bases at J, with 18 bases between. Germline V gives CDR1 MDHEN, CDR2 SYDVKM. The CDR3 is CASGGPEAPNEQFF. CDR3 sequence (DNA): TGTGCCAGCGGGGGGCCAGAGGCTCCTAATGAGCAGTTCTTC.

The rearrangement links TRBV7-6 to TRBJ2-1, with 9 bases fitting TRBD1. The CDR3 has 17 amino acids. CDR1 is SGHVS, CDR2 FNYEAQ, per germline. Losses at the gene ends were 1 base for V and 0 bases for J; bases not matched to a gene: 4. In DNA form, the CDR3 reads TGTGCCAGCAGCTTAGGGACAGGGGCCAGCTCCTACAATGAGCAGTTCTTC. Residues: CASSLGTGASSYNEQFF.